A few counts support the clone carrying this TCR beta chain. What it binds is not known. The data are from a study of human T cells and chemical hapten exposure. Study overall: All patients underwent weekly scalp dosing with diphenylcyclopropenone for the full roughly 24-week study. Recorded diagnoses among the mostly female patients were alopecia areata, totalis or universalis. General study results and limits: A positive correlation with patch test score was found for PT1 expanded TCR counts. TCRs at high frequency, those above 1 in 1000, did not change with DPC sensitization.

Each CDR3 protein gets one entry after TCRdb re-called the RACE reads with MiXCR. In the table there are a few hundred thousand distinct CDR3 sequences, around 6% of which are singletons. Stated time point: patch test 2, 6 weeks after DPC sensitization. Treatment: therapeutic diphenylcyclopropenone sensitization with weekly scalp DPC. This clonotype originated in a woman younger than 35 with alopecia areata. Some clones in this sample may be carry-over from other donors' samples. The material sequenced was whole blood, taken in connection with sensitization to the hapten diphenylcyclopropenone (DPC).

CDR3: CASSPSPTSSGEQFF. The CDR3 DNA follows: TGTGCCAGCAGTCCCTCCCCCACTAGTTCTGGTGAGCAGTTCTTC. The V and J genes are TRBV27 and TRBJ2-1; D may be TRBD2 (5 bases). Trimming removed 5 bases at V and 9 bases at J, with 20 bases between. The CDR3 runs 15 residues. Germline V CDR1 and CDR2: MNHEY, SMNVEV (reference sequence).